Each of the 8 T cell receptor beta chains below was sequenced from the same sample in a study of T cell clonality in common variable immunodeficiency. Here immunoSEQ multiplex PCR was the method, and the copy in TCRdb shows in-frame clones only, minus some. The sample shows around 57,000 clones, no singletons; the ten largest hold nearly 3.5%. The sequencing input was peripheral blood mononuclear cells. The receptor set was obtained from a person aged 18 to 75 in good health.

This clone has ten or more counts. The DNA ends 3 residues before the CDR3 does, and the rest of the CDR3 is filled in from the germline J gene. The rearrangement links TRBV6-4 to TRBJ1-1, with D perhaps TRBD1 (5 bases). Trimming cost V 7 bases and J 1 base, with 13 bases left between them. CDR1 is MRHNA and CDR2 is SNTAGT in the germline V gene. The CDR3 loop spans 14 amino acids. The CDR3 sequence: CASTPDSTNTEAFF. The part of the CDR3 DNA that was read is TGTGCCAGCACTCCCGACAGTACGAACACTGAA.

Ten or more counts support this clone. The DNA ends 3 residues before the CDR3 does, and the rest of the CDR3 is filled in from the germline J gene. This chain links TRBV6-2 or TRBV6-3 with TRBJ2-1; 7 bases match TRBD1. This CDR3 has 15 amino acids. Germline values: CDR1 MNHEY, CDR2 SVGEGT. The V segment lost 5 bases and the J segment 1 base; nucleotides outside the gene matches: 5. The CDR3 spells CASSSQGVSYNEQFF. Partial CDR3 DNA: TGTGCCAGCAGTAGCCAGGGGGTTTCCTACAATGAG.

This clone was seen ten or more times. Sequencing ends 3 residues short of the CDR3 end; the germline J gene provides the rest. This chain links TRBV5-1 with TRBJ2-5; 8 bases align to TRBD1. CDR1 is SGHRS and CDR2 is YFSETQ in the germline V gene. With V trimmed by 2 bases and J by 5 bases, 11 bases remained unmatched. This CDR3 is 16 amino acids long. Partial CDR3 DNA: TGCGCCAGCAGCTTAGGGTTAGCAGGGGGCGCCGAGACC. Amino acid sequence: CASSLGLAGGAET. The full CDR3 reads CASSLGLAGGAETQYF.

In the case of this clone: The read gets to within 3 residues of the CDR3 end, and the germline J gene fills in the rest. The rearrangement links TRBV30 to TRBJ2-1; 11 nucleotides agree with TRBD2. The V gene's germline CDR1 is GTSNPN and CDR2 SVGIG (reference sequence). This CDR3 spans 15 amino acids. V lost 3 bases and J lost 7; bases outside the gene matches: 8. The CDR3 bases that were read are TGTGCCTGGAGGGTAGCGGGAGGGCCGAGGAATGAG. Its protein product is CAWRVAGGPRNE. The entire CDR3 protein is CAWRVAGGPRNEQFF.

The sample holds many counts of this clone. The read terminates 3 residues before the CDR3 end, so the remaining end is supplied by the germline J gene. The genes are TRBV19 and TRBJ1-5; D unclear. V was pared by 6 bases and J by 4 bases, with 13 bases between. This CDR3 comprises 14 residues. Germline V gene sequence: CDR1 LNHDA, CDR2 SQIVND (reference sequence). CDR3 bases read: TGTGCCAGTAGAATCCCAGAGAGGAATCAGCCC. It codes for CASRIPERNQP. The full CDR3 sequence reads CASRIPERNQPQHF.

The table lists this clone with many counts. The read ends 3 residues before the CDR3 terminus; that terminus is restored from the germline J gene. The J gene is TRBJ1-3, the V gene TRBV6-1; 8 positions match TRBD1. Per the germline V gene, CDR1 is MNHNS and CDR2 is SASEGT. Trimming at V came to 4 bases and at J to 2 bases, leaving 7 bases not matched to a gene. The CDR3 has 16 residues. Partial CDR3 DNA: TGTGCCAGCAGTGCGATCCGGGACAGGCCTGGAAACACC. Translated, it gives CASSAIRDRPGNT. The CDR3 reads in full as CASSAIRDRPGNTIYF.

This clone was seen repeatedly, ten times or more. The CDR3 extends 3 residues past the end of the read, so its final part is completed from the germline J gene. The V call is TRBV5-1, the J call TRBJ1-1, with D possibly being TRBD1 (5 bases). Germline lookup yields CDR1 SGHRS and CDR2 YFSETQ. The CDR3 covers 15 residues. V lost 4 bases to trimming and J lost 0 bases, with 13 bases between them. CDR3 amino acids: CASSRLGAVNTEAFF. CDR3 DNA, as far as it was read: TGCGCCAGCAGCCGTCTTGGGGCCGTGAACACTGAA.

The table lists this clone with many counts. Coverage ceases 3 residues before the CDR3 finishes, and the germline J gene fills in the end. The chain is built from TRBV5-1 and TRBJ1-1; the match to TRBD1 covers 8 bases. The CDR3 extends over 15 amino acids. Germline assignment: CDR1 SGHRS and CDR2 YFSETQ. Trimming cost V 4 bases and J 4 bases; bases outside gene matches: 9. The part of the CDR3 DNA that was read is TGCGCCAGCAGCAACGGACAGGGTTCGGGCACTGAA. Its protein product is CASSNGQGSGTE. The entire CDR3 sequence reads CASSNGQGSGTEAFF.